This is a list of T cell receptor beta chains from one sample in a study of T cells after yellow fever vaccination. MiXCR, applied by TCRdb to the 5' RACE reads, yields one record per CDR3 protein. Of under 250,000 distinct CDR3 sequences in the sample, about 7% were seen once. The sequenced sample was CD4+ T cells sorted from PBMCs, obtained 15 days after the yellow fever booster vaccination. These receptors all come from a young man who received the YFV17D yellow fever vaccine. Both conserved end residues are part of each CDR3. A D gene is named only where the DNA matches it firmly. Some rows have no size entry. The others give once, few or many, or a class for an expanded clone.

j_call | v_call | d_call | clone_size | cdr3_nt | cdr3_aa
TRBJ2-5 | TRBV5-1 | TRBD2 | - | TGCGCCAGCAGCCCCCGGGGTAGCGGGGTCCAAGAGACCCAGTACTTC | CASSPRGSGVQETQYF
TRBJ2-7 | TRBV5-1 | - | - | TGCGCCAGCAGCCCCGCGCTCGGGCGGCGGGCGTACGAGCAGTACTTC | CASSPALGRRAYEQYF
TRBJ2-5 | TRBV30 | TRBD2 | many | TGTGCCTGGAGTACTCTGGGACGGCCCAGGGAGGGAGAGACCCAGTACTTC | CAWSTLGRPREGETQYF
TRBJ2-6 | TRBV2 | TRBD2 | few | TGTGCCAACCCGACTAGCGTAAGCTCTGGGGCCAACGTCCTGACTTTC | CANPTSVSSGANVLTF
TRBJ2-2 | TRBV10-1 | TRBD2 | many | TGCGCCAGCACTGCAACCTCAGGACGCGGGGGCACCGGGGAGCTGTTTTTT | CASTATSGRGGTGELFF
TRBJ2-7 | TRBV20-1 | - | many | TGCAGTGCTAGAGAATACAAGACCCCCTACGAGCAGTACTTC | CSAREYKTPYEQYF
TRBJ1-1 | TRBV6-2/TRBV6-3 | - | - | TGTGCCAGCAGTTCCCCCGCTGGCTACACTGAAGCTTTCTTT | CASSSPAGYTEAFF
TRBJ1-5 | TRBV20-1 | - | - | TGCAGTGCTACCGGGATCAATCAGCCCCAGCATTTT | CSATGINQPQHF
TRBJ2-5 | TRBV24-1 | - | - | TGTGCCACCAGCAACAGTTACCAAGAGACCCAGTACTTC | CATSNSYQETQYF
TRBJ2-7 | TRBV7-2 | TRBD1 | many | TGTGCCAGCAGCTTAGCAGGACAGGGCCTCTACGAGCAGTACTTC | CASSLAGQGLYEQYF